The 14 T cell receptor beta chains below come from one sample, sequenced in a study of T cells in Graves' hyperthyroidism and ophthalmopathy. What was amplified from RNA transcripts were TCR beta CDR3 regions. Using the HTBI primer set, a first-round RT-PCR was run on the TCR CDR3. TCRdb itself ran the multiplex PCR reads through MiXCR, one entry per CDR3 protein. The sample records hundreds of thousands of distinct CDR3 sequences, roughly a quarter being singletons. Source material: blood. Every receptor here comes from a woman in her twenties or thirties with Graves' ophthalmopathy.

The chain joins TRBV27 to TRBJ2-7; 14 positions match TRBD2. The CDR3 contains 18 residues. Germline V gene sequence: CDR1 MNHEY, CDR2 SMNVEV (reference sequence). V dropped 5 bases and J dropped 1; count of bases not matched to a gene: 10. Written as DNA, the CDR3 is TGTGCCAGCAGTAGTGGGACTAGCGGGAGCGAGCCTTCCTACGAGCAGTACTTC. It codes for CASSSGTSGSEPSYEQYF.

V usage is TRBV18 and J usage is TRBJ2-7; TRBD1 matches at 10 bases. The CDR3 extends over 15 amino acids. CDR1 is KGHSH, CDR2 LQKENI, per germline. V was clipped by 2 bases and J by 3 bases; unmatched bases: 4. CDR3 sequence (DNA): TGTGCCAGCTCACCAGGGACAGGGGCCTTCTACGAGCAGTACTTC. It codes for CASSPGTGAFYEQYF.

This chain joins TRBV20-1 and TRBJ2-4; 10 bases line up with TRBD2. J gave up 8 bases and V 0 bases, and 16 bases lay outside the gene matches. The CDR3 is 18 amino acids. Germline CDR1 reads DFQATT; CDR2 reads SNEGSKA (reference sequence). The CDR3 region has the DNA TGCAGTGCTAGAGATAAGTTCTCGCCCAGCGGGGGGGCGTACATTCAGTACTTC. This translates into CSARDKFSPSGGAYIQYF.

This clonotype was seen ten or more times. This chain joins TRBV15 and TRBJ1-1, with D unresolved. V lost 0 bases and J 11 bases, leaving 10 bases between the germline ends. This CDR3 comprises 12 residues. Germline values: CDR1 LNHNV, CDR2 YYDKDF (reference sequence). The CDR3 sequence: CATSRDLTLAFF. CDR3 nucleotides: TGTGCCACCAGCAGAGATCTGACCCTGGCTTTCTTT.

This clonotype has ten or more counts. This rearrangement joins TRBV12-3 or TRBV12-4 to TRBJ1-2; D not certain. Trimming stripped 2 bases from V and 6 bases from J, with 13 bases between. The CDR3 totals 14 residues. The CDR3 region is CASSLNLGLDGYTF. CDR3 nucleotide sequence: TGTGCCAGCAGTTTAAACCTCGGACTGGATGGCTACACCTTC.

This clonotype was observed at least ten times. The V and J genes are TRBV6-1 and TRBJ1-5, with TRBD1 matching 7 bases. V dropped 10 bases and J dropped 3; count of bases not matched to a gene: 6. The CDR3 sequence is 13 residues long. From germline, CDR1 is MNHNS and CDR2 SASEGT. CDR3 protein: CATKQGTNQPQHF. The CDR3 DNA follows: TGTGCCACTAAACAGGGGACCAATCAGCCCCAGCATTTT.

This clonotype came up a few times. CDR3 in amino acids: CSASILGRENSPLHF. CDR3 nucleotides: TGCAGTGCTAGTATCCTCGGAAGGGAAAATTCACCCCTCCACTTT. The chain joins TRBV20-1 to TRBJ1-6; D remains ambiguous. V was shortened by 3 bases and J by 7 bases, with 16 bases between the two germline ends. The CDR3 runs 15 residues. Germline V gene sequence: CDR1 DFQATT, CDR2 SNEGSKA (reference sequence).

This clonotype showed up just once. Being one base from a much bigger clone, this may be a read error. This chain joins TRBV28 and TRBJ2-5; possibly TRBD1 or TRBD2 for D (5 bases each). V dropped 6 bases and J dropped 7 bases, with 15 bases sitting between them. Germline lookup yields CDR1 MDHEN and CDR2 SYDVKM. This CDR3 comprises 13 residues. The CDR3 protein is CASSFGTAWTQYF. The CDR3 nucleotides are TGTGCCAGCAGCTTCGGGACGGCGTGGACCCAGTACTTC.

This clonotype was observed many times. The junction differs from germline at one of its ends, possibly a read error. V is TRBV28 and J is TRBJ1-1; TRBD1 might be the D (5 bases). This CDR3 is 18 amino acids long. The V gene's germline CDR1 is MDHEN and CDR2 SYDVKM. CDR3 coding DNA: TGTGCCGGCAGTTTGGTGGGGGTCAGGAACACTAGGGTCGCTGAAGCTTTCTTT. It codes for CAGSLVGVRNTRVAEAFF. Filled out from reference TRBV28 and TRBJ1-1, the complete variable domain reads DVKVTQSSRYLVKRTGEKVFLECVQDMDHENMFWYRQDPGLGLRLIYFSYDVKMKEKGDIPEGYSVSREKKERFSLILESASTNQTSMYLCAGSLVGVRNTRVAEAFFGQGTRLTVV.

This clonotype was observed at least ten times. The CDR3 nucleotides are TGTGCCAGCTCACCAGGGGTTCAAGAGACCCAGTACTTC. It encodes CASSPGVQETQYF. The gene calls are TRBV18 and TRBJ2-5; D ambiguous. V was trimmed by 2 bases and J by 2 bases, leaving 6 bases between them. The CDR3 covers 13 residues. The germline V gene encodes CDR1 KGHSH and CDR2 LQKENI.

This clonotype was seen many times. The chain couples TRBV9 to TRBJ2-5, with 10 bases fitting TRBD1. Germline lookup yields CDR1 SGDLS and CDR2 YYNGEE. The CDR3 loop spans 17 amino acids. Trimming at V came to 4 bases and at J to 7 bases, leaving 16 bases not matched to a gene. Here the CDR3 reads CASSPRPTGTGVGTQYF. The CDR3 nucleotides read TGTGCCAGCAGCCCCCGTCCGACCGGGACAGGGGTCGGGACCCAGTACTTC.

V is TRBV7-2 and J is TRBJ2-7, with D unclear. The length of the CDR3 is 13 residues. Germline V gene sequence: CDR1 SGHTA, CDR2 FQGNSA. The V gene lost 4 bases and the J gene lost 6 bases, with 13 bases spanning the gap. CDR3 region: CASSWGPSIEQYF. CDR3 coding DNA: TGTGCCAGCAGCTGGGGTCCGTCCATCGAGCAGTACTTC.

This clonotype was seen more than once but under ten times. The chain combines TRBV6-5 with TRBJ1-5; a weak D match, TRBD1 (5 bases). The length of the CDR3 is 15 residues. The V and J ends lost 0 bases and 2 bases respectively, with 8 bases between them. Germline V gene lookup returns CDR1 MNHEY and CDR2 SVGAGI. The chain's CDR3 is CASSYSGGGNQPQHF. The CDR3 nucleotides are TGTGCCAGCAGTTACTCTGGGGGGGGCAATCAGCCCCAGCATTTT.

This clonotype was observed at least ten times. DNA of the CDR3: TGTGCCAGCAATCCACAGGCAACCACCGGGGAGCTGTTTTTT. The encoded protein is CASNPQATTGELFF. V usage is TRBV2 and J usage is TRBJ2-2, with D possibly TRBD1 on 5 matching bases. CDR3 length: 14 amino acids. Trimming took 7 bases from V and 4 from J, leaving 13 bases between them. Germline values: CDR1 SNHLY, CDR2 FYNNEI.